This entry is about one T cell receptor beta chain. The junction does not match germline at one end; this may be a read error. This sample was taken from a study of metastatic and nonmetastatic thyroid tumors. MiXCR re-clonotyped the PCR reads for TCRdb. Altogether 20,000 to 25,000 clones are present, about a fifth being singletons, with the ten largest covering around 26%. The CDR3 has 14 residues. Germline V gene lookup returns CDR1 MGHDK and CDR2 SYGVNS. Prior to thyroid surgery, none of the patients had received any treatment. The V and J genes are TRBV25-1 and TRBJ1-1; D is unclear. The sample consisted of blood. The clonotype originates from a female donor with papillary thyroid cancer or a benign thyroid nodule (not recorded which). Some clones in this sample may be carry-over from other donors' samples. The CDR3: CASRSITVSNEDLF. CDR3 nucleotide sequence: TGTGCCAGCAGGTCCATCACAGTGAGTAATGAAGATTTATTT.